This T cell receptor beta chain was obtained from a study of blood T cell repertoires in COVID-19. Study information: The origin of the acute and convalescent COVID-19 samples was the United States, Italy and Spain. T cells, B-cell-depleted T cells, or PBMCs supplied cDNA or gDNA.

In the source study's methods: By means of reference gene primer amplification, nucleated cell counts were estimated. Assay: immunoSEQ multiplex PCR; the TCRdb copy retains only in-frame clones and omits some. The DNA gave D and trimming, while V, J and clone size come from that table. The table shows approximately 73,000 clones, with about 88% occurring only once. Germline CDR1 reads SGDLS; CDR2 reads YYNGEE. There are 17 residues in the CDR3. V was pared by 4 bases and J by 2 bases, with 10 bases of the junction left unmatched. Specimen: peripheral blood. The TCR was taken from a man aged 80 or over with acute or convalescent COVID-19. The chain couples TRBV9 to TRBJ2-2, with 8 bases aligning to TRBD2. CDR3 loop: CASSSRGAGDNTGELFF. The DNA for the CDR3 is TGTGCCAGCAGCTCCCGAGGAGCGGGGGATAACACCGGGGAGCTGTTTTTT. The full variable domain, rest sourced from reference TRBV9 and TRBJ2-2, is DSGVTQTPKHLITATGQRVTLRCSPRSGDLSVYWYQQSLDQGLQFLIQYYNGEERAKGNILERFSAQQFPDLHSELNLSSLELGDSALYFCASSSRGAGDNTGELFFGEGSRLTVL.